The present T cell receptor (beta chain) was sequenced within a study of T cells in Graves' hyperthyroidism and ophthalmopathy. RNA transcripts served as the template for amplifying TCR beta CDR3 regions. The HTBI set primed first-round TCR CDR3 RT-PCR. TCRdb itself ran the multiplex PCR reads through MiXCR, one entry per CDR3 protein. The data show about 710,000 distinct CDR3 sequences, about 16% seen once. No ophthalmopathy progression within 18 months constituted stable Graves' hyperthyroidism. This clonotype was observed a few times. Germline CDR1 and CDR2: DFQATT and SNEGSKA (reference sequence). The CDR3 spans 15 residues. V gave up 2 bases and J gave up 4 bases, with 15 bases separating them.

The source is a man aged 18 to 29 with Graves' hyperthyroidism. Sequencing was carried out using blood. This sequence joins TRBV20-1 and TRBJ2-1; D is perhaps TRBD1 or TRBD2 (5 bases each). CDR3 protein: CSARQGGWRYNEQFF. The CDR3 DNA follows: TGCAGTGCTAGACAGGGCGGCTGGAGGTACAATGAGCAGTTCTTC.